A selection of T cell receptor beta chains follows, all from one sample in a study of blood T cell repertoires in COVID-19. Sequenced by immunoSEQ multiplex PCR; TCRdb stores in-frame clones only, minus some. The sample comprises 70,000 to 95,000 clones, around 88% of which are singletons, and nearly 5% rests with the top ten. The sequenced sample consisted of peripheral blood. All receptors derive from a woman aged 80 or over with acute or convalescent COVID-19. The CDR3 runs from the conserved cysteine through the conserved F or W. The D gene is left open where the match is weak. A row's size may be missing; if present it is once, few, many or a size class.

TRBD1 | TRBJ1-2 | TRBV10-3 | few | CAIGGQGVGGYTF | TGTGCCATCGGTGGACAGGGGGTCGGTGGCTACACCTTC
. | TRBJ1-6 | TRBV6-5 | . | CASSFQGSSYNSPLHF | TGTGCCAGCAGTTTTCAGGGAAGCTCCTATAATTCACCCCTCCACTTT
. | TRBJ2-3 | TRBV7-9 | . | CASSLGGRASKTTDTQYF | TGTGCCAGCAGCTTAGGAGGCAGGGCAAGCAAAACGACAGATACGCAGTATTTT
. | TRBJ1-2 | TRBV30 | few | CAWEHRNYGYTF | TGTGCCTGGGAACATCGTAACTATGGCTACACCTTC
TRBD2 | TRBJ2-7 | TRBV30 | . | CAWSVGTSGYEQYF | TGTGCCTGGAGTGTAGGGACTAGCGGCTACGAGCAGTACTTC
TRBD1 | TRBJ1-4 | TRBV3-1/TRBV3-2 | few | CASSQIHLTGDGEKLFF | TGTGCCAGCAGCCAAATACATCTGACAGGGGACGGTGAAAAACTGTTTTTT
TRBD1 | TRBJ1-2 | TRBV10-3 | . | CAIRNDRGVFGGYTF | TGTGCCATCAGGAACGACAGGGGGGTTTTCGGTGGCTACACCTTC
TRBD1 | TRBJ2-3 | TRBV4-3 | . | CASSQDHGQGISTDTQYF | TGCGCCAGCAGCCAAGACCACGGACAGGGGATAAGCACAGATACGCAGTATTTT
. | TRBJ1-1 | TRBV5-1 | few | CASSWQGSEAFF | TGCGCCAGCAGTTGGCAGGGGTCTGAAGCTTTCTTT
. | TRBJ2-1 | TRBV4-1 | . | CASSQDSGRAYNEQFF | TGCGCCAGCAGCCAAGATTCTGGCAGGGCGTACAATGAGCAGTTCTTC
. | TRBJ1-2 | TRBV3-1/TRBV3-2 | few | CASSQGDIGYTF | TGTGCCAGCAGCCAAGGAGACATAGGCTACACCTTC
. | TRBJ2-2 | TRBV1 | . | CTSSLSGPNTGELFF | TGCACCAGCAGCCTCAGCGGGCCGAACACCGGGGAGCTGTTTTTT
. | TRBJ2-5 | TRBV24-1 | . | CATGTPRLETQYF | TGTGCCACTGGGACACCGAGATTGGAGACCCAGTACTTC
TRBD1 | TRBJ1-5 | TRBV19 | . | CASSPDRNQPQHF | TGTGCCAGTAGTCCGGACAGGAATCAGCCCCAGCATTTT
. | TRBJ1-2 | TRBV6-2/TRBV6-3 | few | CASSSVNGETRGYTF | TGTGCCAGCAGTTCTGTCAACGGAGAAACGAGGGGCTACACCTTC
. | TRBJ2-7 | TRBV15 | . | CATSRGGGQDEQYF | TGTGCCACCAGCAGAGGGGGGGGGCAAGACGAGCAGTACTTC
. | TRBJ2-4 | TRBV20-1 | once | CSASWTGKEENIQYF | TGCAGTGCTAGTTGGACCGGGAAGGAGGAAAACATTCAGTACTTC
TRBD2 | TRBJ2-7 | TRBV4-1 | once | CASSLTSASSYEQYF | TGCGCCAGCAGTTTGACTAGCGCTAGCTCCTACGAGCAGTACTTC
TRBD2 | TRBJ2-1 | TRBV7-7 | . | CASSPGLAGYNEQFF | TGTGCTAGCAGCCCGGGACTAGCGGGATACAATGAGCAGTTCTTC
TRBD2 | TRBJ2-7 | TRBV7-8 | . | CASSLAGSGGAGTQYF | TGTGCCAGCAGCTTAGCGGGTAGCGGGGGGGCGGGTACGCAGTACTTC
TRBD2 | TRBJ2-1 | TRBV7-8 | few | CASSRVAAGGYNEQFF | TGTGCCAGCAGCCGAGTGGCAGCGGGGGGTTACAATGAGCAGTTCTTC
. | TRBJ1-3 | TRBV3-1/TRBV3-2 | . | CASSPSGNTIYF | TGTGCCAGCAGCCCCTCGGGAAACACCATATATTTT
. | TRBJ2-1 | TRBV11-3 | . | CASSQGGVSHEQFF | TGTGCCAGCAGCCAGGGGGGAGTTTCGCATGAGCAGTTCTTC
TRBD1 | TRBJ1-4 | TRBV27 | . | CASSNGQVQGEKLFF | TGTGCCAGCAGTAACGGACAGGTTCAGGGAGAAAAACTGTTTTTT
TRBD1 | TRBJ2-3 | TRBV6-5 | . | CASRGTGVSVEYF | TGTGCCAGCAGGGGCACAGGGGTGAGTGTCGAGTATTTT
. | TRBJ1-1 | TRBV10-1 | . | CASSEPGQGAFF | TGCGCCAGCAGTGAGCCTGGACAAGGAGCTTTCTTT
. | TRBJ2-3 | TRBV9 | . | CASSVPPSPDTQYF | TGTGCCAGCAGCGTACCCCCGAGTCCGGATACGCAGTATTTT
TRBD1 | TRBJ2-7 | TRBV5-6 | . | CASSSGLKTGSYEQYF | TGTGCCAGCAGCTCGGGGCTTAAGACAGGGAGCTACGAGCAGTACTTC
TRBD2 | TRBJ2-1 | TRBV15 | . | CATSRSGRANEQFF | TGTGCCACCAGCCGGAGCGGGAGGGCGAATGAGCAGTTCTTC